These T cell receptor beta chains were read from a single sample in a study of regulatory T cells in long-lasting Graves disease. TCRdb fed the multiplex PCR reads into MiXCR, producing one record per CDR3 protein. Among 530,000 or so distinct CDR3 sequences listed, 16% were seen once. These records were also assigned to another study, of T cells in Graves' hyperthyroidism and ophthalmopathy.

The input for sequencing was peripheral blood mononuclear cells (PBMCs), taken at new diagnosis, from a patient treated with antithyroid drugs. These receptors were collected from a man younger than 35 with Graves disease. The CDR3 runs from the conserved cysteine through the conserved F or W. The D gene is left open where the match is weak. Expanded clones are given a class, and other clones once, few, many or no size at all.

CDR3 DNA,CDR3 protein,V gene,clone size,D gene,J gene
TGTGCCAGCAGCCTCGGAAGGACATCGAGCTCCTACAATGAGCAGTTCTTC,CASSLGRTSSSYNEQFF,TRBV11-2,many,NA,TRBJ2-1
TGTGCCAGCAGGGACAGGGGTTTGTACACTGAAGCTTTCTTT,CASRDRGLYTEAFF,TRBV2,many,TRBD1,TRBJ1-1
TGTGCCAGCAGTTTATTTCCCGCGGGAGACACCGGGGAGCTGTTTTTT,CASSLFPAGDTGELFF,TRBV12-3/TRBV12-4,few,TRBD2,TRBJ2-2
TGTGCCAGCAAACCCAGGAGCTCTGGAAACACCATATATTTT,CASKPRSSGNTIYF,TRBV6-1,few,NA,TRBJ1-3
TGCGCCAGCAGCGTTAAGGGGAATAGCAATCAGCCCCAGCATTTT,CASSVKGNSNQPQHF,TRBV4-1,NA,NA,TRBJ1-5
TGTGCCAGCAGCATAGGGACTAGCGGGACAGATACGCAGTATTTT,CASSIGTSGTDTQYF,TRBV7-3,many,TRBD2,TRBJ2-3
TGCAGTGCTAGGAGAGGGTTCGAGCAGTACTTC,CSARRGFEQYF,TRBV20-1,NA,NA,TRBJ2-7
TGCAGTGCTAGAGATCCAACTAGCGGGAAGGATACGCAGTATTTT,CSARDPTSGKDTQYF,TRBV20-1,many,TRBD2,TRBJ2-3
TGTGCCAGCAGGGCATGGACAGGGGGCCCAGATACGCAGTATTTT,CASRAWTGGPDTQYF,TRBV6-2/TRBV6-3,few,TRBD1,TRBJ2-3
TGTGCCAGCAGCTTTGCGGTCGCGGGTAGGGGCAATCAGCCCCAGCATTTT,CASSFAVAGRGNQPQHF,TRBV5-8,few,NA,TRBJ1-5
TGTGCCAGCAGTATGACAGGTAGTAACTATGGCTACACCTTC,CASSMTGSNYGYTF,TRBV12-3/TRBV12-4,many,NA,TRBJ1-2
TGTGCCAGCGGTAACCAGGGGGACCTCTACGAGCAGTACTTC,CASGNQGDLYEQYF,TRBV27,many,TRBD1,TRBJ2-7
TGTGCCTGGAGACCCCGGGCGGGAGTAGGCTACGAGCAGTACTTC,CAWRPRAGVGYEQYF,TRBV30,many,TRBD2,TRBJ2-7
TGTGCCAGCAGCCTCCGGGACAGGGGGCTAAACGGGGAGCTGTTTTTT,CASSLRDRGLNGELFF,TRBV7-8,NA,TRBD1,TRBJ2-2
TGTGCCAGCAGCTTAAGACCACATCACTCCTACGAGCAGTACTTC,CASSLRPHHSYEQYF,TRBV11-2,many,NA,TRBJ2-7
TGTGCCAGCAGGGCGACAGGGGAGTCTGGAAACACCATATATTTT,CASRATGESGNTIYF,TRBV2,NA,TRBD1,TRBJ1-3
TGTGCCAGCAGTTTAGAAAGGCGGACCGGGGAGCTGTTTTTT,CASSLERRTGELFF,TRBV12-3/TRBV12-4,NA,NA,TRBJ2-2
TGCGCCAGCGGAAGGCAGCGGGGGAACAATAAGCAGTTCTTC,CASGRQRGNNKQFF,TRBV5-1,NA,TRBD2,TRBJ2-1
TGCGCCAGCAGCTGGCAGAGGGGCACAGATACGCAGTATTTT,CASSWQRGTDTQYF,TRBV5-1,few,NA,TRBJ2-3
TGCAGTGCTGCCCCACTAGCGGGAGAGCAAGAGGTGGGCGAGCAGTACTTC,CSAAPLAGEQEVGEQYF,TRBV20-1,many,TRBD2,TRBJ2-7
TGTGCCAGCAGCGCCAGGACACTCCGAGCTGAAGCTTTCTTT,CASSARTLRAEAFF,TRBV7-9,NA,NA,TRBJ1-1
TGTGCCAGCAGCCGGGGGACTAGCGCCTCCTACGAGCAGTACTTC,CASSRGTSASYEQYF,TRBV3-1,many,TRBD2,TRBJ2-7
TGTGCCAGCAGCCCCTTAGCGGGAGGCACAGATACGCAGTATTTT,CASSPLAGGTDTQYF,TRBV3-1,many,TRBD2,TRBJ2-3
TGTGCCAGCAGCGTGGGCTCCGGTGCAACTAATGAAAAACTGTTTTTT,CASSVGSGATNEKLFF,TRBV9,NA,NA,TRBJ1-4
TGTGCCAGCAGCTCCCCTATGCGTCCCTCTGGAAACATCATATATTTT,CASSSPMRPSGNIIYF,TRBV7-2,NA,NA,TRBJ1-3
TGTGCCAGCAGCTCAACCGGGACAGGGAACACCGGGGAGCTGTTTTTT,CASSSTGTGNTGELFF,TRBV7-3,few,TRBD1,TRBJ2-2
TGTGCCAGCAGTCCGGGACCGATACTTACGCGCTCCTACAATGAGCAGTTCTTC,CASSPGPILTRSYNEQFF,TRBV7-6,NA,NA,TRBJ2-1
TGCAGTGCTATTCCGGGAGCCGGCTACAATGAGCAGTTCTTC,CSAIPGAGYNEQFF,TRBV20-1,many,NA,TRBJ2-1
TGTGCCAGTAGTATGCGGGACCCAGATACGCAGTATTTT,CASSMRDPDTQYF,TRBV19,NA,NA,TRBJ2-3
TGCGCCAGCAGCCTTGCCCTGGCCGAGCCCCAGCATTTT,CASSLALAEPQHF,TRBV4-3,NA,NA,TRBJ1-5
TGCGCCAGCAGTGAGTCGTTGGCCCCACCCGAGCAGTTCTTC,CASSESLAPPEQFF,TRBV10-2,NA,NA,TRBJ2-1
TGTGCCAGCAGCGCTACTAGCGGAGACTCCTACGAGCAGTACTTC,CASSATSGDSYEQYF,TRBV11-1,many,TRBD2,TRBJ2-7
TGTGCCACCAGCAGAGGGAGTAGCGGGAGAGGCGGGGAGCTGTTTTTT,CATSRGSSGRGGELFF,TRBV15,NA,TRBD2,TRBJ2-2
TGCAGCGTTGAAAGGGCGGGAGGGTACTACGAGCAGTACTTC,CSVERAGGYYEQYF,TRBV29-1,many,TRBD2,TRBJ2-7
TGTGCCAGCAGCCAATGGCGGGATTCGAACACCGGGGAGCTGTTTTTT,CASSQWRDSNTGELFF,TRBV3-1,many,NA,TRBJ2-2
TGTGCCAGCAGTTTACTCGGACTAGCGGGCTACAATGAGCAGTTCTTC,CASSLLGLAGYNEQFF,TRBV27,many,TRBD2,TRBJ2-1
TGTGCCAGCAGCCAACGACAACCGAACACTGAAGCTTTCTTT,CASSQRQPNTEAFF,TRBV13,few,NA,TRBJ1-1
TGTGCCAGCAGGTCCGTTGGCGATACGCAGTATTTT,CASRSVGDTQYF,TRBV7-3,NA,NA,TRBJ2-3
TGCAGTGCTAGAACTAGGGGATTAATTGGGGGAAACATTCAGTACTTC,CSARTRGLIGGNIQYF,TRBV20-1,few,NA,TRBJ2-4
TGTGCCAGTTGTGAGCCTCTACTACGGACAGGCCAAAACACCGGGGAGCTGTTTTTT,CASCEPLLRTGQNTGELFF,TRBV28,many,TRBD1,TRBJ2-2
TGTGCCAGCAGTTTCACATGGACAGCTACAGATACGCAGTATTTT,CASSFTWTATDTQYF,TRBV28,many,NA,TRBJ2-3
TGCAGCGTTGAGGGGACCCCAATATACAATGAGCAGTTCTTC,CSVEGTPIYNEQFF,TRBV29-1,NA,NA,TRBJ2-1
TGTGCCAGCTCATACGGGACAGGGGGCGGCGAGCAGTACTTC,CASSYGTGGGEQYF,TRBV18,many,TRBD1,TRBJ2-7
TGTGCCAGCAGGCCGTGGGGGTTCTCTGGAAACACCATATATTTT,CASRPWGFSGNTIYF,TRBV12-3/TRBV12-4,NA,NA,TRBJ1-3
TGTGCCAGCGCACCGGGGGGTCTACTAGCGGACAATGAGCAGTTCTTC,CASAPGGLLADNEQFF,TRBV18,many,TRBD2,TRBJ2-1
TGCGCCAGCAGCCCGGGTCGAGGTAACGACGAGCAGTACTTC,CASSPGRGNDEQYF,TRBV5-1,few,NA,TRBJ2-7
TGTGCCAGCAGTGCGAGTACTAACTATGGCTACACCTTC,CASSASTNYGYTF,TRBV6-2/TRBV6-3,NA,NA,TRBJ1-2
TGCGCCAGCAGCGGATTGGGAGCCGGTGGGGGGACTAGCCACTACGAGCAGTACTTC,CASSGLGAGGGTSHYEQYF,TRBV5-1,NA,TRBD2,TRBJ2-7
TGTGCCAGCAGTTCCGTTCCGCACCTGGGACAGGGGAACGGAGGAGGCTACACCTTC,CASSSVPHLGQGNGGGYTF,TRBV12-3/TRBV12-4,many,TRBD1,TRBJ1-2
TGTGCCATCAGTGACCTAGGAGAGACCCAGTACTTC,CAISDLGETQYF,TRBV10-3,many,NA,TRBJ2-5
TGTGCCAGCAGTCCTCGACTAGCGGTGAGTGGAGATACGCAGTATTTT,CASSPRLAVSGDTQYF,TRBV27,NA,TRBD2,TRBJ2-3
TGTGCCAGCAGGGGGGGACAGGACGGAGGCTACACCTTC,CASRGGQDGGYTF,TRBV28,few,TRBD1,TRBJ1-2
TGTGCCAGCAGTGTTCCAGGGCCACGAGGCGAAAAGTTCTTC,CASSVPGPRGEKFF,TRBV27,few,NA,TRBJ2-1
TGTGCCAGCAGCCTAGGGGGCGAGGGGGGCTACACCTTC,CASSLGGEGGYTF,TRBV13,few,TRBD1,TRBJ1-2
TGTGCCAGCAGCTTGTGGAGGGATGGGGCAGATACGCAGTATTTT,CASSLWRDGADTQYF,TRBV5-6,NA,NA,TRBJ2-3
TGTGCCAGCAGCTTAGTCGGGCTACAGGGCTATGGCTACACCTTC,CASSLVGLQGYGYTF,TRBV7-2,many,NA,TRBJ1-2
TGTGCCAGCAGCTTGAGTCCTCATTCCTACGAGCAGTACTTC,CASSLSPHSYEQYF,TRBV5-8,many,NA,TRBJ2-7
TGTGCCAGCAGCGTAGTGTCAGCGGGAGTACAGTACTTC,CASSVVSAGVQYF,TRBV9,NA,TRBD2,TRBJ2-7
TGTGCCAGCAGTTCCCCGACAGGGTGGTCCTTCCACGAGCAGTACTTC,CASSSPTGWSFHEQYF,TRBV28,many,TRBD1,TRBJ2-7
TGTGCCACCAGCCCCGCGGAGGGAATTAGCACAGATACGCAGTATTTT,CATSPAEGISTDTQYF,TRBV15,few,NA,TRBJ2-3